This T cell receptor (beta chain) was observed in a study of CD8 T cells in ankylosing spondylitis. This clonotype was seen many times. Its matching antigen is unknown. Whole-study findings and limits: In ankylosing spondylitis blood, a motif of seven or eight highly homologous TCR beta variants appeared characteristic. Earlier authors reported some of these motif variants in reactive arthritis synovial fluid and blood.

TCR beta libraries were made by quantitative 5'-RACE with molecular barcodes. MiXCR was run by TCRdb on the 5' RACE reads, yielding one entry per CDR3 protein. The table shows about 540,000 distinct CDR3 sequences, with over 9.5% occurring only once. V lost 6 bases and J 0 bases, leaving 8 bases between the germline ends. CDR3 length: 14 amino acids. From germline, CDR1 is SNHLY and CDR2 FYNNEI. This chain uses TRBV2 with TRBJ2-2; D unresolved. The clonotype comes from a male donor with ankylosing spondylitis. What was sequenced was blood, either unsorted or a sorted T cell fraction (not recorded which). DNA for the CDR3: TGTGCCAGCAGACCCGACACGAACACCGGGGAGCTGTTTTTT. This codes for CASRPDTNTGELFF.